The text below deals with one T cell receptor beta chain. Its antigen is unknown. This CDR3 contains 16 residues. Germline assignment: CDR1 ENHRY and CDR2 SYGVKD. V trimming: 6 bases; J trimming: 5 bases; junction bases outside the gene matches: 7. The data originate from a study of high-grade serous ovarian cancer treatment subgroups. The protocol was immunoSEQ multiplex PCR, while the TCRdb copy is restricted to in-frame clones and leaves out a portion. This table holds 10,000 to 13,000 clones, roughly 80% found once. Tumor samples were taken before definitive surgery or chemotherapy. Study-wide results and limits: Bulk tumor TCR sequencing gave no spatial information. Tumors within one patient showed repertoire similarity of about 0.095 to 0.85.

The clonotype was recovered from a human donor with high-grade serous ovarian cancer. The sample consisted of tumor tissue. The gene calls are TRBV10-3 and TRBJ2-3, with 14 bases matching TRBD2. The CDR3 nucleotides read TGTGCCATCAGCCCGGGACTAGCGGGAGCAAAAGATACGCAGTATTTT. Amino acids: CAISPGLAGAKDTQYF.